A selection of T cell receptor beta chains follows, all from one sample in a study of shared clonotypes between healthy human individuals. Assay used: immunoSEQ multiplex PCR; TCRdb lists only in-frame clones, some missing. Of about 1 million clones listed, about 75% were seen once; the top ten hold about 1.4%. Specimen: memory CD4+ T cells sorted from blood. All receptors derive from a man younger than 35 in good health. The CDR3 runs from the conserved cysteine through the conserved F or W. The D gene is left open where the match is weak. The listing skips clone size in some rows; elsewhere it reads once, few, many or a size class.

j_call,clone_size,v_call,d_call,cdr3_nt,cdr3_aa
TRBJ2-7,NA,TRBV6-1,TRBD1,TGTGCCAGCAGTGGGGACAGGAGCTCCTACGAGCAGTACTTC,CASSGDRSSYEQYF
TRBJ1-1,NA,TRBV5-1,NA,TGCGCCAGCAGCTTCGTTTCCGCGACATGGCAGGGGAGTGGAAGGAACACTGAAGCTTTCTTT,CASSFVSATWQGSGRNTEAFF
TRBJ2-7,few,TRBV5-6,NA,TGTGCCAGCAGCCCAACAGGGAGGGGCGAGCAGTACTTC,CASSPTGRGEQYF
TRBJ2-5,NA,TRBV4-2,TRBD2,TGTGCCAGCAGCCCCGGGACTAGCGGGGTCGGAGAGACCCAGTACTTC,CASSPGTSGVGETQYF
TRBJ1-4,few,TRBV19,NA,TGTGCCAGTAGTCTTCTTGGGGCCGGTGAAAAACTGTTTTTT,CASSLLGAGEKLFF
TRBJ1-2,NA,TRBV4-3,NA,TGCGCCAGCAGCCAACCCCAGTCTTCGGAGGGCTACACCTTC,CASSQPQSSEGYTF
TRBJ2-1,NA,TRBV7-8,TRBD1,TGTGCCAGCAGCTCGTCCGGGACAGGGGAGTTCTTC,CASSSSGTGEFF
TRBJ2-2,NA,TRBV7-2,NA,TGTGCCAGCAGCTTAATTGAGTACACCGGGGAGCTGTTTTTT,CASSLIEYTGELFF
TRBJ1-4,few,TRBV11-2,NA,TGTGCCAGCAGCCTTAAGGCAGGCTCACATGAAAAACTGTTTTTT,CASSLKAGSHEKLFF
TRBJ2-1,NA,TRBV4-2,NA,TGTGCCAGCAGCCAAGACAGAAAGGAGCAGTTCTTC,CASSQDRKEQFF
TRBJ1-5,NA,TRBV19,NA,TGTGCCAGTAAAAACCCCACGGATCACGGCAATCAGCCCCAGCATTTT,CASKNPTDHGNQPQHF
TRBJ2-3,few,TRBV30,NA,TGTGCCTGGTCAAGGGGGAAGGGCACAGATACGCAGTATTTT,CAWSRGKGTDTQYF
TRBJ2-1,NA,TRBV30,TRBD1,TGTGCCTGGAGTGTACGGGGGACAGGGGGTGTCGATGAGCAGTTCTTC,CAWSVRGTGGVDEQFF
TRBJ1-1,once,TRBV18,NA,TGTGCCAGCTCACTTCAGGAGAACACTGAAGCTTTCTTT,CASSLQENTEAFF
TRBJ2-7,NA,TRBV29-1,NA,TGCAGCGCCGCTAAAGGTGTCCCCTACGAGCAGTACTTC,CSAAKGVPYEQYF